This T cell receptor (beta chain) was sequenced for a study of neurological immune-mediated disorders. In this sample, this clonotype turned up many times. Its target is unknown. V lost 5 bases, J lost 1 base, and 17 bases lay in between. The length of the CDR3 is 15 residues. CDR1 and CDR2 (germline): DFQATT, SNEGSKA (reference sequence). General study points: When repertoires were grouped phylogenetically, those of 18 of 34 multiple sclerosis patients fell into one related-CDR3 cluster, a possible signature.

The cDNA was generated through 5'RACE incorporating 10-nucleotide random UMIs. Every sequencing run produced over 200 million TCR-beta sequences, and the sequences from any one run covered 15-18 subjects. TCRdb independently ran MiXCR on the 5' RACE reads; one entry per CDR3 protein. Here the sample spans about 70,000 distinct CDR3 sequences, about 3% being singletons. The receptor was derived from a woman in her forties or fifties with multiple sclerosis. J is TRBJ2-5 and V is TRBV20-1, with D unclear. Material: PBMCs. CDR3 sequence (DNA): TGCAGTGCTTGGCACCTCGGTGGATCCCAAGAGACCCAGTACTTC. It encodes CSAWHLGGSQETQYF.